The 17 T cell receptor beta chains listed next were all sequenced from one sample in a study of OX40 agonist ivuxolimab in advanced cancers. Libraries were constructed by the immunoSEQ multiplex PCR assay. Here the immuneACCESS table is served through TCRdb, limited to in-frame sequences with V and J called. Missing clones are a known gap in these copies; in checked studies unresolved V genes cover under half, and the rest lacks a known reason. Across this sample there are roughly 15,000 clones, with under 85% seen only once. The leading ten clones occupy around 12% of the sample. This specimen was CD4+ or CD8+ T cells sorted from blood, taken in a trial of the OX40 agonist ivuxolimab. These receptors were taken from an adult with an advanced solid tumor such as melanoma, head and neck, liver or kidney cancer.

The gene calls are TRBV7-8 and TRBJ2-7; 9 bases align to TRBD2. Germline CDR1 and CDR2: SGHVS and FQNEAQ. CDR3 size: 15 residues. V lost 1 base and J lost 3; bases outside the gene matches: 4. In nucleotides, the CDR3 is TGTGCCAGCAGCTTAGAGGCTAGCGGGATCTACGAGCAGTACTTC. Protein sequence: CASSLEASGIYEQYF.

This CDR3 reads CASSLWSGQFF. DNA for the CDR3: TGTGCCAGCAGCTTATGGAGCGGGCAGTTCTTC. V and J are TRBV7-9 and TRBJ2-1; possible D gene TRBD2, 5 bases. V was shortened by 2 bases and J by 12 bases, with 8 bases between the two germline ends. Germline V lookup: CDR1 SEHNR, CDR2 FQNEAQ (reference sequence). This CDR3 has 11 residues.

This sequence joins TRBV5-4 and TRBJ2-5; D perhaps matches TRBD1 (7 bases). The DNA end is a closer match to TRBJ2-7, so the J assignment may be wrong. Germline CDR1 is SGHNT and CDR2 is YYREEE (reference sequence). The CDR3 runs to 14 residues. The CDR3 coding sequence is TGTGCCAGCAGCCCGGGCCAGGGGGGTTACGAGCAGTACTTC. Translated, it gives CASSPGQGGYEQYF.

This clone was counted a few times. The rearrangement uses TRBV5-1 and TRBJ2-3, with D perhaps matching TRBD2 (6 bases). This CDR3 spans 15 amino acids. Germline CDR1 reads SGHRS; CDR2 reads YFSETQ. V dropped 1 base and J dropped 6 bases, with 15 bases sitting between them. The CDR3 protein is CASSLLREQSDTQYF. The CDR3 DNA reads TGCGCCAGCAGCTTGTTACGGGAGCAGTCGGATACGCAGTATTTT.

There are a few counts of this clone. The chain joins TRBV19 to TRBJ2-3; TRBD2 is a possible D gene (6 bases). Trimming pared 5 bases from V and 6 bases from J, leaving 18 bases between. The CDR3 is 15 amino acids. Germline V gene data show CDR1 as LNHDA and CDR2 as SQIVND (reference sequence). CDR3 sequence: CASSPPRDFPDTQYF. CDR3 bases: TGTGCCAGTAGTCCACCCCGGGACTTCCCCGATACGCAGTATTTT.

V is TRBV9 and J is TRBJ1-2, with 7 bases aligning to TRBD1. The CDR3 runs to 14 residues. From germline, CDR1 is SGDLS and CDR2 YYNGEE. J gave up 6 bases and V 3 bases, and 8 bases lay outside the gene matches. CDR3 DNA: TGTGCCAGCAGCGAAACCGGGACAGAGAATGGCTACACCTTC. Its translation is CASSETGTENGYTF.

This sequence joins TRBV5-8 and TRBJ2-5; D is tentatively TRBD1 or TRBD2 (5 bases each). CDR3 length: 15 residues. V lost 4 bases to trimming and J lost 4 bases, with 17 bases between them. Germline V CDR1 and CDR2: SGHTS, YDEGEE. The CDR3 nucleotides are TGTGCCAGCAGCCCCCCCGGGACGAAATCAGAGACCCAGTACTTC. Its protein product is CASSPPGTKSETQYF.

The chain employs TRBV5-4 and TRBJ2-5, with 8 bases aligning to TRBD1. The ends lost 0 bases at V and 7 bases at J; junction bases unmatched: 5. Germline V CDR1 and CDR2: SGHNT, YYREEE (reference sequence). The CDR3 is made up of 14 amino acids. The CDR3 protein is CASSLGQGAATQYF. Written as DNA, the CDR3 is TGTGCCAGCAGCTTGGGTCAGGGGGCAGCGACCCAGTACTTC. Supplemented by reference TRBV5-4 and TRBJ2-5, the full variable domain reads ETGVTQSPTHLIKTRGQQVTLRCSSQSGHNTVSWYQQALGQGPQFIFQYYREEENGRGNFPPRFSGLQFPNYSSELNVNALELDDSALYLCASSLGQGAATQYFGPGTRLLVL.

This CDR3 reads CASSLGQVSSYEQYF. In DNA, the CDR3 is TGCGCCAGCAGCCTTGGACAGGTGAGCTCCTACGAGCAGTACTTC. This sequence joins TRBV4-1 and TRBJ2-7; 7 bases line up with TRBD1. Trimming at V came to 4 bases and at J to 0 bases, leaving 6 bases not matched to a gene. This CDR3 has 15 amino acids. Per germline, CDR1 MGHRA and CDR2 YSYEKL.

V usage is TRBV6-1 and J usage is TRBJ2-3, with D perhaps matching TRBD2 (6 bases). Trimming removed 1 base from V and 0 bases from J, with 8 bases in between. The CDR3 totals 15 residues. The germline CDR1 and CDR2 sequences are MNHNS and SASEGT. The chain's CDR3 is CASSEGGTSTDTQYF. In DNA form, the CDR3 reads TGTGCCAGCAGTGAAGGCGGGACTAGCACAGATACGCAGTATTTT.

The V and J genes are TRBV4-1 and TRBJ1-1; a weak D match, TRBD1 (5 bases). Trimming took 3 bases from V and 5 from J, leaving 13 bases between them. The CDR3 spans 14 residues. Germline V lookup: CDR1 MGHRA, CDR2 YSYEKL. In nucleotides, the CDR3 is TGCGCCAGCAGCCATGACAGCGGGGGAACTGAAGCTTTCTTT. It is translated as CASSHDSGGTEAFF.

This chain links TRBV16 with TRBJ2-4; D perhaps matches TRBD2 (7 bases). The CDR3 contains 16 residues. Trimming took off 0 bases at V and 4 bases at J, with 13 bases between the two ends. The germline gives CDR1 KGHSY, CDR2 FQNENV. DNA for the CDR3: TGTGCCAGCAGCCAATCTGGCGGGGGCGAGAAAAACATTCAGTACTTC. This sequence encodes CASSQSGGGEKNIQYF. Full variable domain (outside the CDR3, taken from reference TRBV16 and TRBJ2-4): GEEVAQTPKHLVRGEGQKAKLYCAPIKGHSYVFWYQQVLKNEFKFLISFQNENVFDETGMPKERFSAKCLPNSPCSLEIQATKLEDSAVYFCASSQSGGGEKNIQYFGAGTRLSVL.

V gene TRBV5-4 combines with J gene TRBJ2-3, with a tentative D call TRBD2 (7 bases). V dropped 9 bases and J dropped 3 bases, with 17 bases sitting between them. Germline V gene lookup returns CDR1 SGHNT and CDR2 YYREEE (reference sequence). This CDR3 comprises 14 residues. CDR3 sequence: CATSAGTFTDTQYF. The CDR3 DNA is TGTGCCACCTCAGCGGGGACATTTACAGATACGCAGTATTTT. Complete variable domain (other parts from reference TRBV5-4 and TRBJ2-3): ETGVTQSPTHLIKTRGQQVTLRCSSQSGHNTVSWYQQALGQGPQFIFQYYREEENGRGNFPPRFSGLQFPNYSSELNVNALELDDSALYLCATSAGTFTDTQYFGPGTRLTVL.

J is TRBJ1-2 and V is TRBV19; 10 bases match TRBD1. Germline V lookup: CDR1 LNHDA, CDR2 SQIVND (reference sequence). The V gene end was trimmed by 6 bases and the J gene end by 4 bases; junction bases not matched to a gene: 5. CDR3 length: 14 residues. The CDR3 DNA reads as TGTGCCAGTAGCCGACAGGGGGCCTCCTATGGCTACACCTTC. It specifies CASSRQGASYGYTF.

CDR3 in DNA: TGTGCCAGCAGCTCCACCCAAATACGGGAGGAACCTTACGAGCAGTACTTC. This sequence encodes CASSSTQIREEPYEQYF. The chain links TRBV5-6 to TRBJ2-7; the match to TRBD2 covers 7 bases. The trim removed 3 bases at V and 4 bases at J, leaving 16 bases unmatched. This CDR3 is 17 amino acids long. Germline CDR1 SGHDT, CDR2 YYEEEE.

This clone was detected a few times. The rearrangement uses TRBV6-5 and TRBJ2-7, with D perhaps matching TRBD2 (6 bases). V lost 0 bases, J lost 3 bases, and 9 bases lay in between. CDR3 length equals 14 residues. Germline CDR1 is MNHEY and CDR2 is SVGAGI. Here the CDR3 reads CASSYSQDYYEQYF. CDR3 sequence (DNA): TGTGCCAGCAGTTACTCCCAGGACTACTACGAGCAGTACTTC.

This clone was observed once. The V gene is TRBV7-8, the J gene TRBJ2-3, with a possible D match to TRBD1 (6 bases). V gave up 5 bases and J gave up 1 base, with 10 bases separating them. The CDR3 runs to 14 residues. Germline CDR1 and CDR2: SGHVS and FQNEAQ. CDR3 in amino acids: CASSSRGGTDTQYF. The DNA of the CDR3 is TGTGCCAGCAGCAGCAGGGGAGGCACAGATACGCAGTATTTT.